The rows below give T cell receptor beta chains drawn from one sample of a study of PD-L1 blockade in urothelial cancer. This table comes from immunoSEQ multiplex PCR, and its TCRdb copy is limited to in-frame clones, with some not included. The profile shows 35,000 to 55,000 clones, roughly 86% of them singletons. Sequencing was performed on PBMCs, taken around atezolizumab (anti-PD-L1) treatment. The origin of the receptors is a man between 70 and 80 years old with urothelial cancer. Each CDR3 is given without its conserved first and last residue.

v_call cdr3_aa
TRBV15 ATSRDRGNYGYT
TRBV30 AWAADRGWTEAF
TRBV5-1 ASSLLSGSHNEQF
TRBV7-8 ASSFQGTSYGYT
TRBV5-6 ASSSFRGEAGELF
TRBV7-9 ASSLAPSGPWAYEQY
TRBV6-1 ASSVKTLGLAGVANEQF
TRBV7-2 ASSFGDRGSSQPQH
TRBV11-2 ASSSKDRGANYGYT
TRBV4-2 ASSQVTATSGHGYT
TRBV5-1 ASSFGGKAGGSYNEQF
TRBV7-8 ASSLTGMVNEQF
TRBV6-6 ASGTGGYQPQH
TRBV5-1 ASSLDTPQAGGPFYNEQF
TRBV4-2 ASSEASLAGGGDTQY
TRBV6-5 ASSWGGTNTEAF